The rows below give T cell receptor beta chains drawn from one sample of a study of human T cells and chemical hapten exposure. TCRdb recomputed calls from the RACE reads with MiXCR, one row per CDR3 protein. The table has more than 85,000 distinct CDR3 sequences, about 10% seen once; the top ten hold around 2.2%. The sequences come from whole blood, collected in connection with sensitization to the hapten diphenylcyclopropenone (DPC). These receptors came from a middle-aged man with alopecia areata. Some clones in this sample may be carry-over from other donors' samples. Each CDR3 is given with its conserved first and last residue. Fields, in order: V gene, J gene, D gene, clone size, CDR3 protein, CDR3 DNA. D genes are given only for firm matches. Size values are once, few and many counts, or a class for expanded clones, and some rows have none.

TRBV7-3	TRBJ2-2	TRBD2	few	CASSSQAGRGTGELFF	TGTGCCAGCAGCTCTCAAGCGGGACGTGGCACCGGGGAGCTGTTTTTT
TRBV6-5	TRBJ1-1	-	-	CASSYGKGTEAFF	TGTGCCAGCAGTTACGGAAAGGGCACTGAAGCTTTCTTT
TRBV24-1	TRBJ2-1	TRBD1	few	CATSEYRGDEQFF	TGTGCCACCAGTGAGTACAGGGGAGATGAGCAGTTCTTC
TRBV6-5	TRBJ2-1	TRBD2	-	CASSYVSAGVTNEQFF	TGTGCCAGCAGTTACGTTTCAGCGGGAGTTACTAATGAGCAGTTCTTC
TRBV14	TRBJ2-1	-	-	CASSLNYLEQFF	TGTGCCAGCAGCCTGAACTACTTAGAGCAGTTCTTC
TRBV28	TRBJ1-4	TRBD1	few	CASSLGGQGGSTNEKLFF	TGTGCCAGCAGTTTAGGGGGACAGGGGGGATCAACTAATGAAAAACTGTTTTTT
TRBV6-2/TRBV6-3	TRBJ2-1	-	-	CASSYSITGVPYNEQFF	TGTGCCAGCAGTTACTCGATAACGGGAGTACCCTACAATGAGCAGTTCTTC
TRBV12-3/TRBV12-4	TRBJ1-2	-	many	CASSPLGGYGYTF	TGTGCCAGCAGTCCCCTAGGGGGCTATGGCTACACCTTC
TRBV5-4	TRBJ1-1	-	few	CASSNTGRTEAFF	TGTGCCAGCAGCAATACAGGGCGAACTGAAGCTTTCTTT
TRBV20-1	TRBJ2-2	-	-	CSALARGGELFF	TGCAGTGCTTTAGCAAGGGGCGGGGAGCTGTTTTTT
TRBV5-1	TRBJ2-5	-	many	CASSANQETQYF	TGCGCCAGCAGCGCAAACCAAGAGACCCAGTACTTC
TRBV10-3	TRBJ1-4	TRBD1	few	CAISEDRAHEKLFF	TGTGCCATCAGTGAGGACAGGGCGCATGAAAAACTGTTTTTT
TRBV30	TRBJ2-7	TRBD2	-	CAWVPGLANFHEQYF	TGTGCCTGGGTTCCGGGACTAGCGAATTTCCACGAGCAGTACTTC
TRBV25-1	TRBJ2-5	TRBD1	-	CASSSRDRGETQYF	TGTGCCAGCAGTTCGCGGGACAGGGGAGAGACCCAGTACTTC
TRBV3-2	TRBJ1-1	-	-	CASSQDIDRNTEAFF	TGTGCCAGCAGCCAAGATATTGACCGGAACACTGAAGCTTTCTTT
TRBV6-5	TRBJ1-5	TRBD1	many	CASSMGQGVGQPQHF	TGTGCCAGCAGTATGGGACAGGGGGTTGGACAGCCCCAGCATTTT
TRBV27	TRBJ1-5	-	many	CASSQVGVQPQHF	TGTGCCAGCAGCCAGGTGGGAGTGCAGCCCCAGCATTTT
TRBV2	TRBJ2-2	TRBD2	few	CASSPRESSGIANTGELFF	TGTGCCAGCAGTCCCCGGGAGAGTAGCGGGATAGCGAACACCGGGGAGCTGTTTTTT
TRBV12-3/TRBV12-4	TRBJ1-5	-	-	CASSPQGYSNQPQHF	TGTGCCAGCAGTCCGCAAGGGTATAGCAATCAGCCCCAGCATTTT
TRBV12-3/TRBV12-4	TRBJ1-6	TRBD1	many	CASTTGVASPLHF	TGTGCCAGCACCACAGGGGTTGCTTCACCCCTCCACTTT